This T cell receptor (beta chain) was documented in a study of blood T cells in healthy people across ages. Study-wide background: For every two T cells, template switching captured about one barcoded beta molecule.

Study results and limitations: No conclusive comparison of naive versus antigen-experienced cells was possible with unsorted PBMCs.

The use of a sample-barcoded 5' primer and a J-beta primer mix characterized a second PCR of roughly 7 to 11 cycles. Each cDNA molecule carried a tag from a template-switch adaptor that contained 12 random nucleotides. All samples gave at least 2.5 million CDR3-containing paired-end reads. Each CDR3 protein is one row after TCRdb ran MiXCR on the 5' RACE reads. The sample shows roughly 1,800,000 distinct CDR3 sequences, roughly 50% of them seen only once. About this clonotype itself: Its specificity is not known.

CDR3 length: 11 residues. Trimming took 10 bases from V and 7 from J; bases not matched to a gene: 4. Per germline, CDR1 ENHRY and CDR2 SYGVKD. The sequenced sample was blood. This clonotype was sampled from a woman aged 40 to 50 in good health. This chain uses TRBV10-3 with TRBJ1-2; 9 bases line up with TRBD1. The CDR3 nucleotides read TGTGCCACACAGGGGGCAGTTGGCTACACCTTC. It specifies CATQGAVGYTF.